Listed below are T cell receptor beta chains from one sample, sequenced in a study of blood T cells in healthy people across ages. MiXCR was run by TCRdb on the 5' RACE reads, yielding one entry per CDR3 protein. This table has 1,100,000 or so distinct CDR3 sequences, 40% to 55% appearing once. Sequencing was done on a sample of blood. The receptors come from a woman aged 60 to 75 in good health. Each CDR3 is given with its conserved first and last residue. The D gene is left open where the match is weak. Expanded clones are given a class, and other clones once, few, many or no size at all.

>TRBD2|TRBV12-3/TRBV12-4|many|TRBJ2-1
CASSPRRTSSYNEQFF
TGTGCCAGCAGTCCCCGCCGGACTAGCTCCTACAATGAGCAGTTCTTC
>.|TRBV6-1|.|TRBJ2-7
CASSEPGAAREQYF
TGTGCCAGCAGTGAGCCAGGGGCAGCACGAGAGCAGTACTTC
>TRBD1|TRBV6-2/TRBV6-3|.|TRBJ2-7
CASSPQGTAYEQYF
TGTGCCAGCAGTCCCCAGGGGACAGCCTACGAGCAGTACTTC
>.|TRBV19|few|TRBJ2-3
CASSVIWDAGDTQYF
TGTGCCAGTAGTGTCATCTGGGACGCCGGGGATACGCAGTATTTT
>TRBD2|TRBV10-3|.|TRBJ2-1
CAISEARLAGGFF
TGTGCCATCAGTGAGGCGCGACTAGCGGGAGGGTTCTTC
>.|TRBV5-6|few|TRBJ2-3
CASSLPGRSTDTQYF
TGTGCCAGCAGCTTGCCCGGCAGAAGCACAGATACGCAGTATTTT
>TRBD2|TRBV12-3/TRBV12-4|few|TRBJ2-1
CASNTGGPYNEQFF
TGTGCCAGCAATACGGGAGGCCCTTACAATGAGCAGTTCTTC
>.|TRBV15|.|TRBJ1-5
CATSTLPSQNQPQHF
TGTGCCACCAGCACCCTCCCGAGTCAGAATCAGCCCCAGCATTTT
>TRBD1|TRBV5-1|few|TRBJ2-7
CASSLPGTVPYEQYF
TGCGCCAGCAGCTTGCCCGGGACAGTTCCCTACGAGCAGTACTTC
>TRBD2|TRBV4-1|.|TRBJ2-3
CASRHPREGDTQYF
TGCGCCAGCCGCCACCCGAGGGAGGGAGATACGCAGTATTTT
>TRBD2|TRBV20-1|.|TRBJ2-7
CSAKRLAGVWYEQYF
TGCAGTGCCAAAAGACTAGCGGGAGTTTGGTACGAGCAGTACTTC
>.|TRBV7-3|.|TRBJ2-1
CVSSLTPGRGGYSEQFF
TGTGTCAGCAGCTTAACGCCCGGTAGGGGGGGTTACAGTGAGCAGTTCTTC
>.|TRBV9|.|TRBJ2-1
CASSVGSGEDEQFF
TGTGCCAGCAGCGTTGGTAGTGGGGAGGATGAGCAGTTCTTC
>TRBD2|TRBV7-2|few|TRBJ2-1
CASSSTLAGGRNEQFF
TGTGCCAGCAGCTCCACCCTAGCGGGAGGAAGGAATGAGCAGTTCTTC
>.|TRBV15|.|TRBJ1-2
CATSGSRADGYTF
TGTGCCACCAGCGGTAGTAGGGCCGATGGCTACACCTTC
>TRBD1|TRBV29-1|.|TRBJ1-1
CSVGDRKLTEAFF
TGCAGCGTCGGGGACAGGAAACTGACTGAAGCTTTCTTT
>.|TRBV4-2|few|TRBJ1-1
CASSQEMNTEAFF
TGTGCCAGCAGCCAAGAGATGAACACTGAAGCTTTCTTT
>.|TRBV5-6|.|TRBJ1-2
CASSPIIEGLIYGYTF
TGTGCCAGCAGCCCAATTATTGAGGGTCTGATCTATGGCTACACCTTC
>.|TRBV6-6|.|TRBJ1-2
CASSYYSMYYGYTF
TGTGCCAGCAGTTACTACAGCATGTACTATGGCTACACCTTC
>TRBD1|TRBV27|.|TRBJ2-3
CASSLIGTGYNTDTQYF
TGTGCCAGCAGTTTAATTGGGACAGGGTATAACACAGATACGCAGTATTTT
>.|TRBV24-1|.|TRBJ2-5
CATSGGGQETQYF
TGTGCCACCAGTGGAGGGGGCCAAGAGACCCAGTACTTC
>TRBD2|TRBV20-1|few|TRBJ2-7
CSARDPTSVEQYF
TGCAGTGCTAGAGACCCTACTAGCGTCGAGCAGTACTTC